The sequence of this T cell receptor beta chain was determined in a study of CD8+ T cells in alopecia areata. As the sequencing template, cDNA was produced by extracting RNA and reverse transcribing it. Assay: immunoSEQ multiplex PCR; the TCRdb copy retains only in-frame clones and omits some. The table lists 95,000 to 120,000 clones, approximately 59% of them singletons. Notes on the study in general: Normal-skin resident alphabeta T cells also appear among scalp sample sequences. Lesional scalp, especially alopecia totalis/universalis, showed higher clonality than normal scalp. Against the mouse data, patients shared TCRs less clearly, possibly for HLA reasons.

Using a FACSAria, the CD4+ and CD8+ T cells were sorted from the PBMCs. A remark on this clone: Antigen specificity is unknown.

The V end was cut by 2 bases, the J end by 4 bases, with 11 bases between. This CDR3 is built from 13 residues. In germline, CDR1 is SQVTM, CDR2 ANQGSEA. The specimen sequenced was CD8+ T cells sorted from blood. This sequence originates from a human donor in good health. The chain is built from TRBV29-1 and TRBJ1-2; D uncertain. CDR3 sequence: CSVEWPGPYGYTF. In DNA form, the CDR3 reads TGCAGCGTTGAATGGCCGGGTCCCTATGGCTACACCTTC.